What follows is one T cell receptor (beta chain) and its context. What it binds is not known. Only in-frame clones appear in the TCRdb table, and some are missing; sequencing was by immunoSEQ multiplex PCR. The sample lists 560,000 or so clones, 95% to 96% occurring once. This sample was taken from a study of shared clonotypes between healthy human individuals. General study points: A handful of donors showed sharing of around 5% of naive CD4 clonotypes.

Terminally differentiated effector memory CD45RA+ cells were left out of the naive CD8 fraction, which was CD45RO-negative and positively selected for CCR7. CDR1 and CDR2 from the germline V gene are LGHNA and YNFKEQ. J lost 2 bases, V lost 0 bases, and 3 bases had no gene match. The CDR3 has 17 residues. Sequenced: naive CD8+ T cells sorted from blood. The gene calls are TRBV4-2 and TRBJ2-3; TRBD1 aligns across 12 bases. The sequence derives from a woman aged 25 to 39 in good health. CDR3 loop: CASSQDGTGGITDTQYF. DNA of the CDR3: TGTGCCAGCAGCCAAGATGGGACAGGGGGCATCACAGATACGCAGTATTTT.